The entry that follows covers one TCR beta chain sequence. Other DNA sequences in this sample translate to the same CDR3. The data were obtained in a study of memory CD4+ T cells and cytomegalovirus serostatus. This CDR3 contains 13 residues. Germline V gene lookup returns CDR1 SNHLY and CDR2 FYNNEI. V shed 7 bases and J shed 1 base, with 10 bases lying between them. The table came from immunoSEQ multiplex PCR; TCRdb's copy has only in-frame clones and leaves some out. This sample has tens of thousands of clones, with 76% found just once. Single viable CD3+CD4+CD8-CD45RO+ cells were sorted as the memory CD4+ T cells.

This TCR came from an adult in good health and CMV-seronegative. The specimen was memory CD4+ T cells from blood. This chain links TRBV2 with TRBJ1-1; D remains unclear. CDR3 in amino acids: CASTGLENTEAFF. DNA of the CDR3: TGTGCCAGCACCGGCCTAGAGAACACTGAAGCTTTCTTT.